This entry features one TCR beta chain sequence. Antigen: not known. Scientists ran DNA taken from cultured CD4+ T cells through the Oncomine TCR Beta short-read assay for sequencing. TCRdb re-called the PCR reads through MiXCR, storing one row per CDR3 protein. The table has tens of thousands of distinct CDR3 sequences, around two fifths seen once. The CDR3 extends over 14 amino acids. Trimming cost V 0 bases and J 6 bases, with 14 bases left between them. The V gene's germline CDR1 is DFQATT and CDR2 SNEGSKA (reference sequence). Treatment reported: approximately 9-day PBMC culture with coronavirus spike peptide pools or control peptides (ViraFEST assay). This sample was taken from a study of vaccination and CD4 T cells after COVID-19. Notes on the study in general: Spike mono-reactivity was shown by 304 of 307 vaccine-specific clones in convalescent patients.

The specimen sequenced was CD4+ T cells from blood, cultured in vitro. The chain employs TRBV20-1 and TRBJ1-1; D is uncertain. The sequence was obtained from a human donor who had recovered from COVID-19. This CDR3 reads CSARDTAASAEAFF. As DNA, the CDR3 is TGCAGTGCTAGAGACACAGCAGCCTCGGCTGAAGCTTTCTTT.